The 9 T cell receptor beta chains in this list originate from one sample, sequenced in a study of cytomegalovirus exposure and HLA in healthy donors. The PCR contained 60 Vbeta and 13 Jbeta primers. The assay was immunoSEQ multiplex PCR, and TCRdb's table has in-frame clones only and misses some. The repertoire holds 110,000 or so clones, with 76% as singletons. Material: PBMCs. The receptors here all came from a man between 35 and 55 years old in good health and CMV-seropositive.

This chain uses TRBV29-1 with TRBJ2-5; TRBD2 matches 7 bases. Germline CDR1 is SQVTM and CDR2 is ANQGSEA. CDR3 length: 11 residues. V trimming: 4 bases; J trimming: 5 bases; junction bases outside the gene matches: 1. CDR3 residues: CSVVLAETQYF. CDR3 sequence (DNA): TGCAGCGTTGTACTAGCGGAGACCCAGTACTTC.

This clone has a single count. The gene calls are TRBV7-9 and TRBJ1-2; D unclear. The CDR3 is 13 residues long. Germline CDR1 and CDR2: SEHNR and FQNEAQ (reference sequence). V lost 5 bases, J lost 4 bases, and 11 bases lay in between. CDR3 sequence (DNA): TGTGCCAGCAGCGGAGGAGGCGTCTATGGCTACACCTTC. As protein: CASSGGGVYGYTF.

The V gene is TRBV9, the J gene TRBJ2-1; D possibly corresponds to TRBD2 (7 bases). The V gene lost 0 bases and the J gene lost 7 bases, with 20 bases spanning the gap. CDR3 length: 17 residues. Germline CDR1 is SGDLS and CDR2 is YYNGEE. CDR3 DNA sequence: TGTGCCAGCAGCGTAGCGGGGGGCCGGGGTTATTTGAATGAGCAGTTCTTC. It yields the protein CASSVAGGRGYLNEQFF.

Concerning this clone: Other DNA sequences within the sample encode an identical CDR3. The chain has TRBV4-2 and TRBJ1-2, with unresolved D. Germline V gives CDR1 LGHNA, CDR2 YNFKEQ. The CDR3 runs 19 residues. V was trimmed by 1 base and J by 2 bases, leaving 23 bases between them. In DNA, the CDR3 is TGTGCCAGCAGCCAAGTTAGGTCCGACGGTCGGGAGGAAAACTATGGCTACACCTTC. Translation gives CASSQVRSDGREENYGYTF.

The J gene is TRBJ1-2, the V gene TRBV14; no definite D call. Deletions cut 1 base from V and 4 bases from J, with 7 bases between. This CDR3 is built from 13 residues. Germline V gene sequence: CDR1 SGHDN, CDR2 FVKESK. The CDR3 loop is CASSQVEGYGYTF. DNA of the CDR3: TGTGCCAGCAGCCAAGTCGAGGGCTATGGCTACACCTTC.

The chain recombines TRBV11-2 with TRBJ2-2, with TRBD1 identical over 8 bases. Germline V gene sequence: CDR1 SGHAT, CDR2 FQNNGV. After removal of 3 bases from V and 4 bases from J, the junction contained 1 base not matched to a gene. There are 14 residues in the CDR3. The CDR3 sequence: CASSFTGGTGELFF. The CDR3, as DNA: TGTGCCAGCAGCTTTACAGGGGGCACCGGGGAGCTGTTTTTT.

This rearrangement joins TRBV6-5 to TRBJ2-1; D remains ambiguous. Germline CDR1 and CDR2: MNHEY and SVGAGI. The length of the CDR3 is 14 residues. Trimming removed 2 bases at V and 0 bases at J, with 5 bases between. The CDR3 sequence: CASSYDNSYNEQFF. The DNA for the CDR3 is TGTGCCAGCAGTTACGACAACTCCTACAATGAGCAGTTCTTC.

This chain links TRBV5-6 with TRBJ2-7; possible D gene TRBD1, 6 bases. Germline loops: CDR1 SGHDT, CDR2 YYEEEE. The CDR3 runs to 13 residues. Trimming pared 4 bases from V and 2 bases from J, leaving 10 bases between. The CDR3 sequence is CASSLDRTYEQYF. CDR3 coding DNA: TGTGCCAGCAGCCTCGACAGGACCTACGAGCAGTACTTC.

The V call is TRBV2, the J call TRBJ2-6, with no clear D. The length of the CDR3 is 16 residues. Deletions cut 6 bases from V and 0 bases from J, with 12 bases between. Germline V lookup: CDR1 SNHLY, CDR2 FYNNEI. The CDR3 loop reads CASRKALSSGANVLTF. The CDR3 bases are TGTGCCAGCAGGAAAGCTCTGTCCTCTGGGGCCAACGTCCTGACTTTC.